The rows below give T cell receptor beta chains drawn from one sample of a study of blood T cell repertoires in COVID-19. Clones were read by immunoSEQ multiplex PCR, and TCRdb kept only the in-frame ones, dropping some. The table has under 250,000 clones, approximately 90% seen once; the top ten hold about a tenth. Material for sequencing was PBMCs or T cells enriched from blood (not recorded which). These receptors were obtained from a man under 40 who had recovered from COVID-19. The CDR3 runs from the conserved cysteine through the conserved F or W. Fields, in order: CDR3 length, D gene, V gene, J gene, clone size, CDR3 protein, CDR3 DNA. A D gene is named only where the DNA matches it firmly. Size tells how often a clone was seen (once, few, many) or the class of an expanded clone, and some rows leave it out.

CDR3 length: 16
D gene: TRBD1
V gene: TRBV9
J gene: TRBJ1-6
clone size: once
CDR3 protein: CASSSRGGSNNSPLHF
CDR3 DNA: TGTGCCAGCAGCTCCCGAGGGGGCTCGAATAATTCACCCCTCCACTTT

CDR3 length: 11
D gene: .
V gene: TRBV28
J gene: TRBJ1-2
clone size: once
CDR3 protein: CASSSQYGYTF
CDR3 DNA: TGTGCCAGCAGTAGTCAGTATGGCTACACCTTC

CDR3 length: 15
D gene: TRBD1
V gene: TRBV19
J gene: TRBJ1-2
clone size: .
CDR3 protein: CASSKQGVASYGYTF
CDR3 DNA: TGTGCCAGTAGTAAGCAGGGGGTAGCGAGCTATGGCTACACCTTC

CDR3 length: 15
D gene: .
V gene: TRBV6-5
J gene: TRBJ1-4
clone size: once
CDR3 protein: CASSRTFATNEKLFF
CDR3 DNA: TGTGCCAGCAGTCGGACTTTCGCAACTAATGAAAAACTGTTTTTT

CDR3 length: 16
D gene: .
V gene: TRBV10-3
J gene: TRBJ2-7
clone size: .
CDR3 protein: CAIRVERAGPLHEQYF
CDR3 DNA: TGTGCCATCAGGGTGGAACGGGCAGGGCCTCTTCACGAGCAGTACTTC

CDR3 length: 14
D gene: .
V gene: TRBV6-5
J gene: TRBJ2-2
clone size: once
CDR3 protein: CASHIGGNTGELFF
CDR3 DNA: TGTGCCAGTCACATAGGGGGGAACACCGGGGAGCTGTTTTTT

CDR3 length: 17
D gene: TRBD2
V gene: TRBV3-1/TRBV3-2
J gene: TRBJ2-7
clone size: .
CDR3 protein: CASSQGMVLAGFYEQYF
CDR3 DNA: TGTGCCAGCAGTCAAGGCATGGTACTAGCGGGGTTTTACGAGCAGTACTTC

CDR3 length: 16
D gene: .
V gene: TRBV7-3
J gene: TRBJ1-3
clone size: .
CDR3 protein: CASSPNGPGSGNTIYF
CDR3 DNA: TGTGCCAGCAGCCCAAACGGTCCGGGCTCTGGAAACACCATATATTTT

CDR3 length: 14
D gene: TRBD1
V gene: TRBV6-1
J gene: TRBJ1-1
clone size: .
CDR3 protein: CASSESGQGTEAFF
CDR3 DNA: TGTGCCAGCAGTGAATCAGGACAGGGCACTGAAGCTTTCTTT

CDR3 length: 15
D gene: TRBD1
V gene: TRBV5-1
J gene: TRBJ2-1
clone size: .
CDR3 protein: CASSSGTGSYNEQFF
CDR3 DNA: TGCGCCAGCAGCTCCGGGACAGGTTCCTACAATGAGCAGTTCTTC

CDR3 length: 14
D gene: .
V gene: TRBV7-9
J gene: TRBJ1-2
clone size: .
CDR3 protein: CASRKTDSNYGYTF
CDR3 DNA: TGTGCCAGCAGAAAGACAGACAGCAACTATGGCTACACCTTC

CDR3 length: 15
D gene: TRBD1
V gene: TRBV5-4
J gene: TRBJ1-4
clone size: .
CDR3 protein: CASSLGTGLGEKLFF
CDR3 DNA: TGTGCCAGCAGCTTGGGGACAGGCCTCGGTGAAAAACTGTTTTTT

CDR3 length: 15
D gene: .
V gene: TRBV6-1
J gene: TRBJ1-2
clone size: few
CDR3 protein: CASSEANRLLLSYTF
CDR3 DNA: TGTGCCAGCAGTGAAGCAAACAGGCTCCTTTTGAGCTACACCTTC

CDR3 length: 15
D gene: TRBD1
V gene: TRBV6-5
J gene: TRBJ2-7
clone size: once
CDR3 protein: CASSYSYRGRYEQYF
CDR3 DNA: TGTGCCAGCAGTTACTCTTACAGGGGGCGTTACGAGCAGTACTTC

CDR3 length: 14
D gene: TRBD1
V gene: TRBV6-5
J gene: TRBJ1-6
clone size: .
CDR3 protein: CASSWDRASSPLHF
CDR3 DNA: TGTGCCAGCTCCTGGGACAGGGCATCTTCACCCCTCCACTTT

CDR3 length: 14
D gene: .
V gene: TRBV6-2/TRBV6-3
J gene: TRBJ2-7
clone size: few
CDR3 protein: CASSYISGGNEQYF
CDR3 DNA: TGTGCCAGCAGTTACATCTCGGGGGGCAACGAGCAGTACTTC

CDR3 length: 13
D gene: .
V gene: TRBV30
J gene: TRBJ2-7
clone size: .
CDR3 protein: CAWSSLQGREQYF
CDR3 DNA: TGTGCCTGGAGCTCTTTGCAGGGGCGCGAGCAGTACTTC

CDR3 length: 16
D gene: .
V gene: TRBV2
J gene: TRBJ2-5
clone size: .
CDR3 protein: CASSAGLAVGSETQYF
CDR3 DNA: TGTGCCAGCAGTGCGGGCCTAGCAGTGGGGTCGGAGACCCAGTACTTC

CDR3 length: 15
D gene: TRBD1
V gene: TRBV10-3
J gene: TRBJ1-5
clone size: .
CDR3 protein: CAASSGTANNQPQHF
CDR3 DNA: TGTGCCGCCAGCTCCGGGACAGCCAACAATCAGCCCCAGCATTTT

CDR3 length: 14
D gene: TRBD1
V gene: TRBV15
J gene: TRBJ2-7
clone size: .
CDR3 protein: CATSSRQGRNEQYF
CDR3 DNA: TGTGCCACCAGCAGTAGACAGGGGAGGAACGAGCAGTACTTC

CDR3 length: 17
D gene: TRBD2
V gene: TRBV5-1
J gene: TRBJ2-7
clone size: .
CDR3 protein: CASSLGALADSSYEQYF
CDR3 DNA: TGCGCCAGCAGCTTGGGGGCCCTAGCGGATAGCTCCTACGAGCAGTACTTC

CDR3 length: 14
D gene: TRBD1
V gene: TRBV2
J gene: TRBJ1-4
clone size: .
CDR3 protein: CASSRTGEDEKLFF
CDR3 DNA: TGTGCCAGCAGCCGGACAGGGGAGGATGAAAAACTGTTTTTT

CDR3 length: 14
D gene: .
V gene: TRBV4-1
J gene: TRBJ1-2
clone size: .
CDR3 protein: CASSQIAGNYGYTF
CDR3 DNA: TGCGCCAGCAGCCAAATCGCAGGAAACTATGGCTACACCTTC

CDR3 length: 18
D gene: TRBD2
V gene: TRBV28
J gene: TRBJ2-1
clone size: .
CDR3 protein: CASSFLGLGGRSNNEQFF
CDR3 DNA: TGTGCCAGCAGTTTCCTCGGGCTCGGCGGGAGGAGTAACAATGAGCAGTTCTTC

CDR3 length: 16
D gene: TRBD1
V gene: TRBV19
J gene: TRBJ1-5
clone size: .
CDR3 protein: CASSYRGEYSNQPQHF
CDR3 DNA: TGTGCCAGTTCGTACAGGGGGGAATATAGCAATCAGCCCCAGCATTTT

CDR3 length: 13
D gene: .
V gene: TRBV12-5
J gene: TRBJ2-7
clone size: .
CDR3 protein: CASGLSNSYEQYF
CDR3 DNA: TGTGCTAGTGGTTTGTCCAACTCCTACGAGCAGTACTTC

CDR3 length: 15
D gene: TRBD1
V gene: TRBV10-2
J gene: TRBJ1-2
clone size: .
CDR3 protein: CASSDRIQGAIGYTF
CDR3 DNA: TGCGCCAGCAGTGACCGAATCCAGGGGGCAATTGGCTACACCTTC

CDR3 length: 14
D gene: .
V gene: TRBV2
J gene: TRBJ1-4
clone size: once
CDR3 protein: CASTEQGTNEKLFF
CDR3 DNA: TGTGCCAGCACCGAACAGGGTACTAATGAAAAACTGTTTTTT

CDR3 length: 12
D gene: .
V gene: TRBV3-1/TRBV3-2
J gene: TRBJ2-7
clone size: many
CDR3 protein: CASSQSGLEQYF
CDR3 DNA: TGTGCCAGCAGCCAATCAGGGCTCGAGCAGTACTTC

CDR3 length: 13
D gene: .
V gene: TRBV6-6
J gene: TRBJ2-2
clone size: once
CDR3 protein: CASDNSGTGELFF
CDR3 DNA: TGTGCCAGCGACAACTCAGGCACCGGGGAGCTGTTTTTT

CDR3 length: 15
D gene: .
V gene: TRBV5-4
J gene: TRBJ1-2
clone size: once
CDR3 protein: CASSLADQGRGGYTF
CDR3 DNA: TGTGCCAGCAGCTTGGCCGATCAGGGGAGGGGAGGCTACACCTTC

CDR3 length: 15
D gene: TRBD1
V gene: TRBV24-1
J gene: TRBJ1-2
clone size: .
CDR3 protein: CATRATGTGDYGYTF
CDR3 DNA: TGTGCCACCAGGGCAACCGGGACAGGGGACTATGGCTACACCTTC

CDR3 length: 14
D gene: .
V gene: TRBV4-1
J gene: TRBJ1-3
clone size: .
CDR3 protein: CASSQEPSGNTIYF
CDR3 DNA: TGCGCCAGCAGCCAGGAGCCTTCTGGAAACACCATATATTTT

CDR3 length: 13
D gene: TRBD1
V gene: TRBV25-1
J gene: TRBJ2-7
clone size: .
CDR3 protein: CASSRQGVWEQYF
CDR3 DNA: TGTGCCAGCAGTAGGCAGGGGGTTTGGGAGCAGTACTTC

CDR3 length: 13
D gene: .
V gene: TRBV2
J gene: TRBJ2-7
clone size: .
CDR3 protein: CASSERTFNEQYF
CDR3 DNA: TGTGCCAGCAGTGAAAGGACTTTTAACGAGCAGTACTTC

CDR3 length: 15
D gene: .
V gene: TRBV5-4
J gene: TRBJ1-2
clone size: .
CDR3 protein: CASSLVGRTNYGYTF
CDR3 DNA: TGTGCCAGCAGCTTGGTGGGCAGGACTAACTATGGCTACACCTTC

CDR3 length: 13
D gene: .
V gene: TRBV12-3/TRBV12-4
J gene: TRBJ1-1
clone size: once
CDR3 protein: CASSFFGREGAFF
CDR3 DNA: TGTGCCAGCAGTTTTTTCGGCAGGGAGGGGGCTTTCTTT

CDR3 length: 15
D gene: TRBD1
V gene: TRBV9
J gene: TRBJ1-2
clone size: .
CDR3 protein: CASSGHRTGTVGYTF
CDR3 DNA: TGTGCCAGCAGCGGGCACAGGACAGGGACCGTTGGCTACACCTTC

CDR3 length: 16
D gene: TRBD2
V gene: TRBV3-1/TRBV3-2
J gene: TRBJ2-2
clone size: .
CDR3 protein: CASSQVRGAGTGELFF
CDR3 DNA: TGTGCCAGCAGCCAGGTGCGGGGGGCGGGCACCGGGGAGCTGTTTTTT

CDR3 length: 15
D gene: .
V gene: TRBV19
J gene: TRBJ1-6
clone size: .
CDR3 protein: CASKEISSYNSPLHF
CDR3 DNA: TGTGCCAGTAAGGAGATAAGCTCCTATAATTCACCCCTCCACTTT

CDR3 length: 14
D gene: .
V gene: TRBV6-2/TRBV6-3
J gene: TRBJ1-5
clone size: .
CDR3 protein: CASSSVVRRQPQHF
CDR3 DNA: TGTGCCAGCAGTTCCGTGGTTCGGAGGCAGCCCCAGCATTTT

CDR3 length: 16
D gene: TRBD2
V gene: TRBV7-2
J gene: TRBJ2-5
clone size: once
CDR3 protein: CASSLAHSGGAETQYF
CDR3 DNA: TGTGCCAGCAGCTTAGCCCACAGCGGGGGGGCAGAGACCCAGTACTTC

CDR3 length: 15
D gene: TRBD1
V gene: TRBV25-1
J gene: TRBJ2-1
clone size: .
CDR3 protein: CASSSDRMFYNEQFF
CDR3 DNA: TGTGCCAGCAGCTCGGACAGGATGTTCTACAATGAGCAGTTCTTC

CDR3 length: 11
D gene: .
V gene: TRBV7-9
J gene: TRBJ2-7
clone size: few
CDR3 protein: CASSFGSEQYF
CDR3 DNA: TGTGCCAGCAGCTTTGGGAGCGAGCAGTACTTC

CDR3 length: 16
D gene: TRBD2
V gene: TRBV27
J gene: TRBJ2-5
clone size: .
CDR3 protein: CASSLLGLAGVETQYF
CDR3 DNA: TGTGCCAGCAGTTTATTGGGGCTAGCGGGAGTTGAGACCCAGTACTTC

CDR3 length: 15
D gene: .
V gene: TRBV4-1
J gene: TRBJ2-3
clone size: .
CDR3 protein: CASSQEQGQTDTQYF
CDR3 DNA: TGCGCCAGCAGCCAAGAGCAGGGCCAGACAGATACGCAGTATTTT

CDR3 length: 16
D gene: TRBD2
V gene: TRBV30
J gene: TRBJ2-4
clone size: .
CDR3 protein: CAWAIAGGRAKNIQYF
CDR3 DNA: TGTGCCTGGGCTATAGCGGGGGGGCGAGCCAAAAACATTCAGTACTTC